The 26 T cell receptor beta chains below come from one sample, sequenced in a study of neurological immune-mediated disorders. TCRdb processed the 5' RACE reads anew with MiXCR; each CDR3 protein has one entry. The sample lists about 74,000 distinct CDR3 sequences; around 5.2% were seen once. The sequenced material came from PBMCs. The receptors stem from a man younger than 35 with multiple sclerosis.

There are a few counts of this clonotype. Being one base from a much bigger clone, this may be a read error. The CDR3 DNA follows: TGCGTCAGCAGCCCGGACAGGGGAGGCACTGAAGCTTTCTTT. Translated, it gives CVSSPDRGGTEAFF. V is TRBV5-1 and J is TRBJ1-1; the match to TRBD1 covers 9 bases. This CDR3 is 14 amino acids long. Per germline, CDR1 SGHRS and CDR2 YFSETQ. Using reference TRBV5-1 and TRBJ1-1 for the parts outside the CDR3, the full variable domain is KAGVTQTPRYLIKTRGQQVTLSCSPISGHRSVSWYQQTPGQGLQFLFEYFSETQRNKGNFPGRFSGRQFSNSRSEMNVSTLELGDSALYLCVSSPDRGGTEAFFGQGTRLTVV.

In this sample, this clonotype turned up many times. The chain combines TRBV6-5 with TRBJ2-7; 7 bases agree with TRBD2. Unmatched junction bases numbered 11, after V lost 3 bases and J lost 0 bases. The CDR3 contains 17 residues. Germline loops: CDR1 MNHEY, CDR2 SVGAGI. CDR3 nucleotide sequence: TGTGCCAGCAGTTATTTGCCTAGCGGCACGAGCTCCTACGAGCAGTACTTC. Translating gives CASSYLPSGTSSYEQYF.

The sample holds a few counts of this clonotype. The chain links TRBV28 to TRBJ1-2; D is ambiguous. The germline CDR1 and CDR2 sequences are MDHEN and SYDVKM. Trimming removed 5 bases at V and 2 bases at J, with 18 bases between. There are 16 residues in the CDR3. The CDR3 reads CASSLPGSPSNYGYTF. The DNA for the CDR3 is TGTGCCAGCAGTCTCCCGGGGTCACCCTCGAACTATGGCTACACCTTC.

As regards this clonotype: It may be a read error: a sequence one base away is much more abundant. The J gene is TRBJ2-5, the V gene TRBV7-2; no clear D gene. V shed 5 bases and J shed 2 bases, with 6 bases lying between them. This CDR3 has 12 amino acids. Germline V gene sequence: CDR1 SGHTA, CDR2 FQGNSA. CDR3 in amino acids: CASSTRQETQYF. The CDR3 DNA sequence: TGTGCCAGCAGCACCAGGCAAGAGACCCAGTACTTC.

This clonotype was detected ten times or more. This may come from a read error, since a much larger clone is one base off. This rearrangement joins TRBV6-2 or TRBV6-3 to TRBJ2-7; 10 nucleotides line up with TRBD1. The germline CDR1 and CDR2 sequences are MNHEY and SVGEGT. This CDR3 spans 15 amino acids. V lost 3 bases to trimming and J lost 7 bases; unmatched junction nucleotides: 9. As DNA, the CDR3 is TGTGCCAGCAGTTATTCCGGGACAGGGGCCCAAGAGCAGTACTTC. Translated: CASSYSGTGAQEQYF.

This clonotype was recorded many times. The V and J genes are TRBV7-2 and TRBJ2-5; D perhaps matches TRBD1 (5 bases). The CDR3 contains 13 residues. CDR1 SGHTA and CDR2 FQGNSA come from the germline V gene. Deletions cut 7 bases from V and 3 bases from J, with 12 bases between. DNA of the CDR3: TGTGCCAGCACCCCCGACAGAGAAGAGACCCAGTACTTC. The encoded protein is CASTPDREETQYF.

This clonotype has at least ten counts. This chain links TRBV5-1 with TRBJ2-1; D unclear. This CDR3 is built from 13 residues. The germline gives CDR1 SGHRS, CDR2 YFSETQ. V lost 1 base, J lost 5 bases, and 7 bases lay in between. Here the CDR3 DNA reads TGCGCCAGCAGCTTGCGGGCAAACAATGAGCAGTTCTTC. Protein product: CASSLRANNEQFF.

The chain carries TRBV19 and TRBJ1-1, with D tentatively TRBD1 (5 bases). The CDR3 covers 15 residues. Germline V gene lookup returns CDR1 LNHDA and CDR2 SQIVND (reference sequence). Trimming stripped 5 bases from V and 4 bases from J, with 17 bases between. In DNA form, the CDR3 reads TGTGCCAGTAGTCCGGACCGACGGGGGACCACTGAAGCTTTCTTT. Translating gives CASSPDRRGTTEAFF.

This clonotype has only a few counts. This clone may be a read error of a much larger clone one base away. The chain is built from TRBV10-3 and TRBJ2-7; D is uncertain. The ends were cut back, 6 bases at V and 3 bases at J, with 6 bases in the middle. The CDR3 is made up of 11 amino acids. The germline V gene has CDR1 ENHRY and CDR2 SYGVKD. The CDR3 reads CAIRKDYEQYF. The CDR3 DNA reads TGTGCCATCAGAAAGGACTACGAGCAGTACTTC.

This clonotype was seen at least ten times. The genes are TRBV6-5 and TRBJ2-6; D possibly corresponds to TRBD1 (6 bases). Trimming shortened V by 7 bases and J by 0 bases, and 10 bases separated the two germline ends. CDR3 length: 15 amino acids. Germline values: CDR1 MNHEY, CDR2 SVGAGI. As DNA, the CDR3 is TGTGCCAGCAATACAGGGTACTCTGGGGCCAACGTCCTGACTTTC. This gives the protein CASNTGYSGANVLTF.

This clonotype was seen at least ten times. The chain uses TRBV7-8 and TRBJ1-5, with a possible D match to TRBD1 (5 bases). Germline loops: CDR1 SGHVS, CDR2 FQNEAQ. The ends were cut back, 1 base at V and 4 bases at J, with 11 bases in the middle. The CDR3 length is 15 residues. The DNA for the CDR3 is TGTGCCAGCAGCTTAGTTGACAGCTATAATCAGCCCCAGCATTTT. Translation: CASSLVDSYNQPQHF.

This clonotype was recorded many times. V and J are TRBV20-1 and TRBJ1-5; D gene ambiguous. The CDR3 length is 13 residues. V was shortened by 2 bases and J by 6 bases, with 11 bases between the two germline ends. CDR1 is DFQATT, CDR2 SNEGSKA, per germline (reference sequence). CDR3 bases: TGCAGTGCTAGATCGGAGGAGGGTCAGCCCCAGCATTTT. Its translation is CSARSEEGQPQHF.

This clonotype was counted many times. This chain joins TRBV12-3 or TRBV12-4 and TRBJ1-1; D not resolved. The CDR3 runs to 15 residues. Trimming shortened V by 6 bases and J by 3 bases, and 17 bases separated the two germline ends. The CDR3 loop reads CASSNPRVDYTEAFF. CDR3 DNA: TGTGCCAGCAGCAACCCTCGGGTAGATTACACTGAAGCTTTCTTT.

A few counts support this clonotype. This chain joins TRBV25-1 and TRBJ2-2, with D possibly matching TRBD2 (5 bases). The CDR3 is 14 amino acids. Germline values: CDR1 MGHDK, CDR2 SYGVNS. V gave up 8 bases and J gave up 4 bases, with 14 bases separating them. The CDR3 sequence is CASFGKVSTGELFF. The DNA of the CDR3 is TGTGCCAGCTTCGGGAAGGTCTCCACCGGGGAGCTGTTTTTT.

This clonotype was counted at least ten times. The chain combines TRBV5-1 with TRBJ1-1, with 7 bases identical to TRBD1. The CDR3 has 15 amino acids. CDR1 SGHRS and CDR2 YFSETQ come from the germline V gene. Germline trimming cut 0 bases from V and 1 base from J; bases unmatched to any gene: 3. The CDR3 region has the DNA TGCGCCAGCAGCTTGGCGGGACAGAGGAACACTGAAGCTTTCTTT. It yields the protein CASSLAGQRNTEAFF.

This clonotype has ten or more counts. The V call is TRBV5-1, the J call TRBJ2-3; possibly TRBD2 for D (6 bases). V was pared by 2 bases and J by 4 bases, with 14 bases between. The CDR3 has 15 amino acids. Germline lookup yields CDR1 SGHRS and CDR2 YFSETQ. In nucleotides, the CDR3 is TGCGCCAGCAGCTTACTAGCCCAAGCCCCAGATACGCAGTATTTT. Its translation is CASSLLAQAPDTQYF.

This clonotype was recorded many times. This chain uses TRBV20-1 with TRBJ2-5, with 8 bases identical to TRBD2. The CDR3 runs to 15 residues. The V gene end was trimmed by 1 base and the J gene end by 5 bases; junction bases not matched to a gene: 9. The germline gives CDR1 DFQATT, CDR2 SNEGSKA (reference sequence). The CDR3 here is CSARAPGGPGETQYF. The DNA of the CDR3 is TGCAGTGCTAGAGCTCCGGGAGGGCCGGGGGAGACCCAGTACTTC.

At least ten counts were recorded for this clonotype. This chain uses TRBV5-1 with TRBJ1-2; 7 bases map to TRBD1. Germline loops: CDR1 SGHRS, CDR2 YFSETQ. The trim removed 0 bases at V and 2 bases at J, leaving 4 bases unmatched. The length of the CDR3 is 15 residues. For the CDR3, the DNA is TGCGCCAGCAGCTTGGTTACGGGACAGAACTATGGCTACACCTTC. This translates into CASSLVTGQNYGYTF.

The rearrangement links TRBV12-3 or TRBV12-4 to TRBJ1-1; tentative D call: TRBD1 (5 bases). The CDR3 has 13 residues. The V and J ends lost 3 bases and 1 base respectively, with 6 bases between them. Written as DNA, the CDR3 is TGTGCCAGCAGTTTCACAGGGAACACTGAAGCTTTCTTT. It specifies CASSFTGNTEAFF.

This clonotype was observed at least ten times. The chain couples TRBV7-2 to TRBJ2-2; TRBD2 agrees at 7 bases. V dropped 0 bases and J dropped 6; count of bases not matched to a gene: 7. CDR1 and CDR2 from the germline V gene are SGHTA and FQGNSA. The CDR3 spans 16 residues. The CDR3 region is CASSLAGGPLAGELFF. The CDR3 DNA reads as TGTGCCAGCAGCTTAGCGGGAGGGCCGTTAGCCGGGGAGCTGTTTTTT.

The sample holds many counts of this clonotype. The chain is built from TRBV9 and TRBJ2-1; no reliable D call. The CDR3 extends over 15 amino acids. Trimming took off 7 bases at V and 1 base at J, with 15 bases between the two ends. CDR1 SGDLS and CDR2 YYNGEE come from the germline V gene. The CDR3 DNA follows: TGTGCCAGCTCCTTAGACCTTACTTCCTACAATGAGCAGTTCTTC. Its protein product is CASSLDLTSYNEQFF.

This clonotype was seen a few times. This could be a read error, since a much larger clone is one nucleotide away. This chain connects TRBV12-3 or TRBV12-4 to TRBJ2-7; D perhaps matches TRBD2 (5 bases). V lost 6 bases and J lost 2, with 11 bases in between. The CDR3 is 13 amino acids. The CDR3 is CASSEGKAYEQYF. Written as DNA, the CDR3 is TGTGCCAGCAGCGAGGGAAAGGCCTACGAGCAGTACTTC.

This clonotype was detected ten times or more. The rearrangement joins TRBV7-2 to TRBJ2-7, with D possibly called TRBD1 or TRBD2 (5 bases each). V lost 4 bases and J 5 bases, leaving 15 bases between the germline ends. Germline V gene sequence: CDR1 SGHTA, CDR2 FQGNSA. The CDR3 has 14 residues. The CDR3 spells CASSSSGTAHEQYF. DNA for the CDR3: TGTGCCAGCAGCTCGAGTGGGACGGCCCACGAGCAGTACTTC.

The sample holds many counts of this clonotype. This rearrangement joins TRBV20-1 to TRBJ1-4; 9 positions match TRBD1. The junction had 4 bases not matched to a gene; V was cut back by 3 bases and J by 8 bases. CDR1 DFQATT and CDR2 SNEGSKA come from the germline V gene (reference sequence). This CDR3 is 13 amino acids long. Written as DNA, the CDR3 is TGCAGTGCTAGTAAACAGGGGGCCGAAAAACTGTTTTTT. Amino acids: CSASKQGAEKLFF.

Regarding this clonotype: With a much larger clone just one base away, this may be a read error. This CDR3 is CSARLQGEIFYEQYF. DNA for the CDR3: TGCAGTGCTAGACTCCAGGGGGAAATTTTCTACGAGCAGTACTTC. V is TRBV20-1 and J is TRBJ2-7; TRBD1 matches at 7 bases. CDR3 length: 15 amino acids. V lost 2 bases to trimming and J lost 3 bases; unmatched junction nucleotides: 10. The germline CDR1 and CDR2 sequences are DFQATT and SNEGSKA (reference sequence).

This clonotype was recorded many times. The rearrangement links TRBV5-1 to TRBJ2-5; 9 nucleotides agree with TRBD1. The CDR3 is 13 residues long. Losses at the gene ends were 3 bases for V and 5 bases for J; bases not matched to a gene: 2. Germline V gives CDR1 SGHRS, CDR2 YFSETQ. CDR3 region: CASSSTGGETQYF. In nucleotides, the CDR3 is TGCGCCAGCAGCTCGACAGGGGGGGAGACCCAGTACTTC.